These 31 T cell receptor beta chains originate from one sample sequenced in a study of blood T cell repertoires in COVID-19. Repertoires were generated with immunoSEQ multiplex PCR, while TCRdb's copy carries only in-frame clones and drops some. The sample yields around 100,000 clones, approximately 92% seen once. The sequencing sample was made of peripheral blood. The receptors derive from a woman aged 80 or over with acute or convalescent COVID-19.

This clone is a singleton in its sample. The chain carries TRBV5-1 and TRBJ2-5; 7 bases align to TRBD1. V was pared by 4 bases and J by 3 bases, with 9 bases of the junction left unmatched. The V gene's germline CDR1 is SGHRS and CDR2 YFSETQ. This CDR3 region has 15 residues. The CDR3 nucleotides read TGCGCCAGCAGCGCATCCGGGACAGAAAAAGAGACCCAGTACTTC. It yields the protein CASSASGTEKETQYF.

This chain joins TRBV28 and TRBJ1-2; D unclear. CDR3 length: 14 amino acids. V lost 3 bases to trimming and J lost 4 bases, with 12 bases between them. The germline CDR1 and CDR2 sequences are MDHEN and SYDVKM. CDR3: CASSLLLDTYGYTF. The CDR3 nucleotides are TGTGCCAGCAGTTTGCTCCTAGATACCTATGGCTACACCTTC.

This chain links TRBV4-1 with TRBJ2-5; 9 bases align to TRBD1. CDR1 and CDR2 (germline): MGHRA, YSYEKL. J gave up 0 bases and V 4 bases, and 6 bases lay outside the gene matches. The CDR3 is made up of 16 amino acids. The CDR3 region has the DNA TGCGCCAGCAGCCGCGGGACAGGGAGGTACCAAGAGACCCAGTACTTC. Encoded protein: CASSRGTGRYQETQYF.

The V call is TRBV20-1, the J call TRBJ1-1; TRBD1 might be the D (5 bases). Between the trimmed V and J ends, which lost 1 base and 8 bases, there was a span of 8 bases. This CDR3 region has 11 residues. CDR1 is DFQATT, CDR2 SNEGSKA, per germline (reference sequence). Here the CDR3 reads CSARGQGEAFF. CDR3 in DNA: TGCAGTGCTAGAGGGCAGGGAGAAGCTTTCTTT.

The V gene is TRBV12-5, the J gene TRBJ2-5, with D tentatively TRBD2 (6 bases). Germline values: CDR1 LGHNT, CDR2 FRNRAP. The CDR3 runs to 12 residues. With 6 bases removed from V and 5 bases from J, the gap between germline ends came to 10 bases. The CDR3 loop reads CASGPREETQYF. The CDR3 DNA reads as TGTGCTAGTGGCCCCCGGGAGGAGACCCAGTACTTC.

The chain uses TRBV28 and TRBJ1-5, with D possibly matching TRBD1 (6 bases). The ends were cut back, 9 bases at V and 3 bases at J, with 15 bases in the middle. This CDR3 has 14 residues. Germline V lookup: CDR1 MDHEN, CDR2 SYDVKM. The CDR3 DNA is TGTGCCAGTATTCGGGGGGCCTACAATCAGCCCCAGCATTTT. Protein sequence: CASIRGAYNQPQHF.

This chain links TRBV7-9 with TRBJ1-2; D is unclear. The V end lost 0 bases, the J end lost 6 bases, and 8 bases lay between the germline ends. The CDR3 loop spans 13 amino acids. Germline loops: CDR1 SEHNR, CDR2 FQNEAQ (reference sequence). CDR3 amino acids: CASSLASADGYTF. In DNA, the CDR3 is TGTGCCAGCAGCTTAGCCTCAGCGGATGGCTACACCTTC.

The genes are TRBV13 and TRBJ1-2; the D gene is possibly TRBD1 (6 bases). The CDR3 length is 15 residues. The ends were cut back, 4 bases at V and 6 bases at J, with 18 bases in the middle. Per germline, CDR1 PRHDT and CDR2 FYEKMQ (reference sequence). DNA for the CDR3: TGTGCCAGCAGCTCCATAAACAGGGAACCCGATGGCTACACCTTC. As protein: CASSSINREPDGYTF.

The chain has TRBV18 and TRBJ2-1, with D maybe TRBD1 (6 bases). Trimming stripped 3 bases from V and 6 bases from J, with 12 bases between. The CDR3 loop spans 14 amino acids. Germline V lookup: CDR1 KGHSH, CDR2 LQKENI. The CDR3 loop is CASSPYQGTNEQFF. For the CDR3, the DNA is TGTGCCAGCTCACCCTACCAGGGGACCAATGAGCAGTTCTTC.

V gene TRBV4-3 combines with J gene TRBJ2-7; D is perhaps TRBD1 (5 bases). Germline V CDR1 and CDR2: LGHNA, YSLEER. V was trimmed by 0 bases and J by 3 bases, leaving 15 bases between them. The CDR3 is 16 residues long. CDR3 residues: CASSQDLARVGYEQYF. The CDR3 DNA reads TGCGCCAGCAGCCAAGATTTAGCCAGGGTCGGCTACGAGCAGTACTTC.

The rearrangement links TRBV5-1 to TRBJ1-4; 9 nucleotides align to TRBD1. The CDR3 consists of 16 residues. CDR1 SGHRS and CDR2 YFSETQ come from the germline V gene. J was trimmed by 0 bases and V by 4 bases; bases with no gene match: 4. The CDR3 nucleotides read TGCGCCAGCAGCGCCAGGACAGGGGCAACTAATGAAAAACTGTTTTTT. Translating it yields CASSARTGATNEKLFF.

The chain links TRBV12-3 or TRBV12-4 to TRBJ1-2; a weak D match, TRBD1 (6 bases). This CDR3 spans 13 amino acids. Trimming took 3 bases from V and 6 from J, leaving 11 bases between them. This CDR3 is CASSLGTHHGYTF. The DNA for the CDR3 is TGTGCCAGCAGTTTGGGGACACACCATGGCTACACCTTC.

This clone was seen just once. The rearrangement uses TRBV10-3 and TRBJ2-5, with TRBD2 matching over 7 bases. Germline lookup yields CDR1 ENHRY and CDR2 SYGVKD. The trim removed 4 bases at V and 4 bases at J, leaving 6 bases unmatched. This CDR3 has 14 amino acids. This CDR3 reads CAISGDPGGETQYF. The CDR3 coding sequence is TGTGCCATCAGTGGTGACCCGGGGGGAGAGACCCAGTACTTC.

The chain couples TRBV15 to TRBJ1-2; the D gene is possibly TRBD1 (6 bases). CDR3 size: 14 residues. Trimming cost V 5 bases and J 0 bases, with 10 bases left between them. The germline gives CDR1 LNHNV, CDR2 YYDKDF (reference sequence). In nucleotides, the CDR3 is TGTGCCACCAGCTTGGGACAAGCTAACTATGGCTACACCTTC. Residues: CATSLGQANYGYTF.

The chain has TRBV10-3 and TRBJ2-5; 8 bases match TRBD2. Losses at the gene ends were 4 bases for V and 0 bases for J; bases not matched to a gene: 7. In germline, CDR1 is ENHRY, CDR2 SYGVKD. This CDR3 contains 16 residues. Here the CDR3 reads CAISGEERGYQETQYF. CDR3 DNA: TGTGCCATCAGTGGGGAGGAGCGGGGGTACCAAGAGACCCAGTACTTC.

This chain connects TRBV5-6 to TRBJ2-3, with 8 bases identical to TRBD2. V trimming: 1 base; J trimming: 1 base; junction bases outside the gene matches: 2. CDR1 and CDR2 from the germline V gene are SGHDT and YYEEEE. CDR3 length: 15 amino acids. CDR3: CASSLPAGGTDTQYF. The CDR3, as DNA: TGTGCCAGCAGCTTGCCAGCGGGGGGCACAGATACGCAGTATTTT.

The V call is TRBV29-1, the J call TRBJ2-5, with D possibly being TRBD1 (6 bases). The CDR3 contains 13 residues. CDR1 and CDR2 (germline): SQVTM, ANQGSEA. V dropped 3 bases and J dropped 5 bases, with 13 bases sitting between them. The CDR3 DNA sequence: TGCAGCGTTGAGAGGGGGAGTGGGGAGACCCAGTACTTC. Its translation: CSVERGSGETQYF.

This chain uses TRBV5-6 with TRBJ1-2; a weak D match, TRBD1 (6 bases). The CDR3 is 13 residues long. CDR1 SGHDT and CDR2 YYEEEE come from the germline V gene. The V and J ends lost 4 bases and 5 bases respectively, with 12 bases between them. CDR3 amino acids: CASSLDSSYGYTF. CDR3 DNA: TGTGCCAGCAGCCTGGACAGTTCATATGGCTACACCTTC.

The genes are TRBV9 and TRBJ1-3; no reliable D call. Trimming cost V 0 bases and J 0 bases, with 7 bases left between them. The CDR3 totals 15 residues. Germline V gene sequence: CDR1 SGDLS, CDR2 YYNGEE. DNA of the CDR3: TGTGCCAGCAGCGTAGGCTGGAGCTCTGGAAACACCATATATTTT. Encoded protein: CASSVGWSSGNTIYF.

The V call is TRBV6-2 or TRBV6-3, the J call TRBJ2-2; D gene uncertain. Trimming pared 2 bases from V and 6 bases from J, leaving 7 bases between. Germline assignment: CDR1 MNHEY and CDR2 SVGEGT. The CDR3 runs to 13 residues. CDR3 in amino acids: CASSYHGPGELFF. For the CDR3, the DNA is TGTGCCAGCAGTTACCATGGGCCCGGGGAGCTGTTTTTT.

V usage is TRBV6-4 and J usage is TRBJ1-2; tentative D call: TRBD1 (5 bases). V lost 2 bases and J lost 8, with 9 bases in between. Looked up from germline, CDR1 is MRHNA and CDR2 is SNTAGT. The CDR3 spans 12 residues. CDR3 DNA sequence: TGTGCCAGCAGTGACAGGGGTTGGGGCTACACCTTC. The encoded protein is CASSDRGWGYTF.

This clone has just a few counts. For the CDR3, the DNA is TGTGCCAGTAGCTCGGGTGCCGAGGTGAACACTGAAGCTTTCTTT. This encodes CASSSGAEVNTEAFF. This sequence joins TRBV19 and TRBJ1-1; D is ambiguous. This CDR3 has 15 residues. In germline, CDR1 is LNHDA, CDR2 SQIVND (reference sequence). The ends were cut back, 6 bases at V and 0 bases at J, with 14 bases in the middle.

The chain has TRBV6-1 and TRBJ2-1, with TRBD2 matching over 8 bases. The CDR3 consists of 17 residues. After removal of 4 bases from V and 1 base from J, the junction contained 9 bases not matched to a gene. Germline CDR1 is MNHNS and CDR2 is SASEGT. The CDR3 loop reads CASSAKTAGVSYNEQFF. DNA for the CDR3: TGTGCCAGCAGTGCCAAAACAGCGGGGGTATCCTACAATGAGCAGTTCTTC.

This chain uses TRBV7-7 with TRBJ2-2, with 9 nucleotides matching TRBD1. With 10 bases clipped from V and 6 bases from J, the junction kept 9 bases outside the gene matches. Germline loops: CDR1 SSHAT, CDR2 FNYEAQ (reference sequence). The CDR3 has 14 residues. The CDR3: CATSGQGSPGELFF. CDR3 nucleotides: TGTGCCACCTCGGGACAGGGATCCCCCGGGGAGCTGTTTTTT.

The chain combines TRBV3-1 (or the pseudogene TRBV3-2) with TRBJ2-6; D call uncertain. The germline V gene has CDR1 LGHDT and CDR2 YNNKEL (reference sequence). V gave up 1 base and J gave up 4 bases, with 8 bases separating them. The CDR3 loop spans 15 amino acids. CDR3 amino acids: CASSQGTTGANVLTF. The DNA of the CDR3 is TGTGCCAGCAGCCAAGGTACAACCGGGGCCAACGTCCTGACTTTC.

The chain carries TRBV18 and TRBJ1-5; 8 bases line up with TRBD1. Trimming removed 0 bases from V and 4 bases from J; junction bases left unmatched: 5. Germline V gene lookup returns CDR1 KGHSH and CDR2 LQKENI. The CDR3 is 16 residues long. Here the CDR3 reads CASSPPGQGSNQPQHF. The CDR3 DNA follows: TGTGCCAGCTCACCACCTGGACAGGGTAGTAATCAGCCCCAGCATTTT.

This rearrangement joins TRBV7-8 to TRBJ2-3, with D maybe TRBD1 (6 bases). V was clipped by 1 base and J by 2 bases, with 16 bases between them. Germline V gene sequence: CDR1 SGHVS, CDR2 FQNEAQ. This CDR3 spans 17 amino acids. The CDR3 here is CASSLGSGTGLTDTQYF. CDR3 coding DNA: TGTGCCAGCAGCTTAGGATCCGGAACAGGGCTCACAGATACGCAGTATTTT.

The chain couples TRBV6-1 to TRBJ1-2; D is perhaps TRBD1 (5 bases). V lost 2 bases and J lost 4, with 17 bases in between. CDR3 length equals 16 residues. The V gene's germline CDR1 is MNHNS and CDR2 SASEGT. For the CDR3, the DNA is TGTGCCAGCAGTGAATGGGAGGCAGGGAAGGGCTATGGCTACACCTTC. It codes for CASSEWEAGKGYGYTF.

V usage is TRBV3-1 (or the pseudogene TRBV3-2) and J usage is TRBJ1-1; D gene unclear. V lost 1 base and J lost 4, with 7 bases in between. Germline V gene lookup returns CDR1 LGHDT and CDR2 YNNKEL (reference sequence). The CDR3 contains 13 residues. In DNA form, the CDR3 reads TGTGCCAGCAGCCAAGTAATCGGCACTGAAGCTTTCTTT. Its translation: CASSQVIGTEAFF.

The rearrangement links TRBV6-5 to TRBJ1-2; D is possibly TRBD1 (6 bases). This CDR3 contains 16 residues. V gave up 7 bases and J gave up 5 bases, with 23 bases separating them. Germline V gives CDR1 MNHEY, CDR2 SVGAGI. CDR3 residues: CASTYSSQGMGYGYTF. The CDR3 nucleotides are TGTGCCAGCACGTACTCCTCACAGGGAATGGGTTATGGCTACACCTTC.

This chain links TRBV11-2 with TRBJ2-5, with D unresolved. Germline loops: CDR1 SGHAT, CDR2 FQNNGV. The V end lost 1 base, the J end lost 5 bases, and 5 bases lay between the germline ends. This CDR3 region has 12 residues. The CDR3 coding sequence is TGTGCCAGCAGCTTAGCCGAGGAGACCCAGTACTTC. As protein: CASSLAEETQYF.